This TCR beta chain comes out of a study of metastatic and nonmetastatic thyroid tumors (dated by TCRdb to 2018 to 2020). In the study overall: Repertoires from peripheral blood and from tumor or nodule tissue samples of malignant and benign thyroid patients were compared.

No treatment had been received by any patient before thyroid surgery. The study retrospectively analysed patient clinical samples collected from about 2011 to 2018 using T-cell receptor beta sequencing. Libraries were constructed by PCR. Reads for this sample came from an Illumina HiSeq 4000. High-throughput sequencing was used to profile the CDR3 region of the TCR beta-chain in every patient. In the original analysis: Drawing on CDR3 differences between clinicopathological groups, the researchers built a classifier meant to tell apart patients with distant-metastatic papillary thyroid cancer. The Shannon index was used to measure repertoire diversity, and the Morisita-Horn index was used to measure how similar tumor and blood repertoires were. Using fastp trimming at Q25 and MiXCR clonotype assembly, TCRdb reanalyzed the public sequencing data and kept in-frame beta chains. TCRdb's processing, not the study's, gives the V and J calls here. The sample table shows about 16,000 clones, and 27% are seen once. The top ten constitute roughly 14% of the sample.

The CDR3 sequence holds 16 residues, the cysteine and phenylalanine included. Only the CDR3 part of the read is kept: 48 bases, read in frame from the first base. V is cut back by 5 bases and J by 2 bases, with 8 bases in the junction unmatched. CDR1 and CDR2, per the germline V gene (reference sequence), are SGHAT and FQDESV. This clone was counted many times. No antigen is known for it. Base qualities are not at hand, and no much larger clone is one base apart. Broad study findings and their caveats: TCR beta diversity was reported as significantly higher in malignant tumors than in benign nodules, in both blood and tumor samples.

The sequencing input was adjacent normal tissue. The V gene is TRBV11-1 and the J gene is TRBJ1-5; the junction holds 8 bases that match TRBD1. This receptor was obtained from a female donor with papillary thyroid cancer or a benign thyroid nodule (not recorded which). Some clones in this sample may be carry-over from other donors' samples. The nucleotide sequence reads as follows: TGTGCCAGCAGCCTTATACAGGGGGGGGGCAATCAGCCCCAGCATTTT. The encoded protein is CASSLIQGGGNQPQHF.